Following are 27 T cell receptor beta chains from one sample sequenced in a study of prognosis after radiotherapy for stage I lung cancer. Genomic DNA was subjected to two-round multiplex PCR for amplification of TCR beta CDR3. Individual primers that were specific to each TRBV and TRBJ gene served in first-round PCR. TCRdb processed the multiplex PCR reads anew with MiXCR; each CDR3 protein has one entry. The repertoire holds over 25,000 distinct CDR3 sequences, with 40% to 55% as singletons. The sequencing here drew on PBMCs, taken before or after stereotactic body radiation therapy (not recorded which). These receptors were obtained from a donor older than 45 with non-small cell lung cancer.

The J gene is TRBJ2-5, the V gene TRBV6-1, with no clear D. Germline V gene data show CDR1 as MNHNS and CDR2 as SASEGT. This CDR3 spans 16 amino acids. V lost 7 bases and J lost 0, with 18 bases in between. The CDR3 DNA reads TGTGCCAGCAACTGGAAGGGTGCGTCGTACCAAGAGACCCAGTACTTC. This sequence encodes CASNWKGASYQETQYF.

This clonotype occurred many times. The J gene is TRBJ2-5, the V gene TRBV5-1, with D unresolved. V was cut by 4 bases and J by 2 bases, with 12 bases left in between. CDR1 is SGHRS, CDR2 YFSETQ, per germline. The CDR3 totals 14 residues. The CDR3 loop reads CASSPMGGQETQYF. CDR3 DNA sequence: TGCGCCAGCAGCCCGATGGGCGGACAAGAGACCCAGTACTTC.

Worth noting for this clonotype: A far larger clone is a single base away, which makes a read error likely. The chain recombines TRBV6-4 with TRBJ1-5; D unclear. The V and J ends lost 5 bases and 8 bases respectively, with 10 bases between them. The CDR3 is 12 amino acids. CDR1 MRHNA and CDR2 SNTAGT come from the germline V gene. DNA of the CDR3: TGTGCCAGCAGTTATCCCGGGAAGCCCCAGCATTTT. Its translation is CASSYPGKPQHF.

For this clonotype: One base away lies a much larger clone, so this may be a sequencing read error. V and J are TRBV7-3 and TRBJ2-5, with a tentative D call TRBD2 (5 bases). The germline V gene encodes CDR1 SGHTA and CDR2 FQGTGA. The CDR3 totals 16 residues. Trimming pared 7 bases from V and 3 bases from J, leaving 21 bases between. The CDR3 region is CASIFGVEGFKETQYF. In DNA form, the CDR3 reads TGTGCCAGCATCTTTGGGGTCGAGGGTTTCAAAGAGACCCAGTACTTC.

Comments on this clonotype: A far larger clone is one base from this, pointing to a likely read error. Written as DNA, the CDR3 is TGTGCCAGCAGTTACGACCGACACAATTTAGGAAACACCATATATTTT. Its protein product is CASSYDRHNLGNTIYF. The V call is TRBV6-1, the J call TRBJ1-3; D ambiguous. The CDR3 contains 16 residues. Looked up from germline, CDR1 is MNHNS and CDR2 is SASEGT. V was clipped by 5 bases and J by 4 bases, with 18 bases between them.

This chain connects TRBV24-1 to TRBJ2-1; a possible D gene is TRBD2 (6 bases). The V end lost 3 bases, the J end lost 5 bases, and 16 bases lay between the germline ends. Germline CDR1 KGHDR, CDR2 SFDVKD. The CDR3 is 16 residues long. CDR3 sequence: CATSDVPLAIHNEQFF. The DNA for the CDR3 is TGTGCCACCAGTGATGTTCCTCTAGCGATACACAATGAGCAGTTCTTC.

Points on this clonotype: The germline gene is not matched at one end of the junction; a read error may be the cause. The chain couples TRBV6-2 or TRBV6-3 to TRBJ2-2; TRBD2 matches 9 bases. The CDR3 is made up of 15 amino acids. Germline V lookup: CDR1 MNHEY, CDR2 SVGEGT. CDR3 DNA: TGTGCCATCAGCCCTAGCGGGATGAACACCGTGGAGCTGTTTTTT. Amino acids: CAISPSGMNTVELFF.

By proportion, this clonotype is medium-sized. The chain has TRBV2 and TRBJ1-2, with 10 bases identical to TRBD1. CDR1 and CDR2 from the germline V gene are SNHLY and FYNNEI. This CDR3 is 15 amino acids long. J lost 0 bases, V lost 4 bases, and 2 bases had no gene match. Here the CDR3 reads CASSGGQGPNYGYTF. CDR3 DNA: TGTGCCAGCAGTGGGGGACAGGGGCCTAACTATGGCTACACCTTC.

Comments on this clonotype: This may be a read error, as it is one base from a much larger clone. V usage is TRBV7-2 and J usage is TRBJ2-5; 11 bases line up with TRBD2. The V segment lost 7 bases and the J segment 2 bases; nucleotides outside the gene matches: 15. The CDR3 is 18 residues long. CDR1 and CDR2 from the germline V gene are SGHTA and FQGNSA. The CDR3 is CASILLAGGPRLQETQYF. The CDR3 DNA reads TGTGCCAGCATCCTATTAGCGGGAGGGCCGAGACTTCAAGAGACCCAGTACTTC.

Concerning this clonotype: Only one base separates this from a far larger clonotype, so it likely reflects a read error. The J gene is TRBJ1-1, the V gene TRBV6-2 or TRBV6-3; D gene uncertain. The CDR3 is 11 amino acids. The V gene's germline CDR1 is MNHEY and CDR2 SVGEGT. The CDR3 DNA is TGTGCCTGCAGTACCAACACTGAAGCTTTCTTT. It specifies CACSTNTEAFF.

This clonotype counts as medium-sized. The chain carries TRBV11-3 and TRBJ2-2; 7 bases are shared with TRBD2. This CDR3 region has 14 residues. The V gene end was trimmed by 3 bases and the J gene end by 6 bases; junction bases not matched to a gene: 4. CDR1 SGHNT and CDR2 YENEEA come from the germline V gene. DNA of the CDR3: TGTGCCAGCAGCTTTAGGGGAGGGGCCGGGGAGCTGTTTTTT. The encoded protein is CASSFRGGAGELFF. The whole variable domain, remainder taken from reference TRBV11-3 and TRBJ2-2, is EAGVVQSPRYKIIEKKQPVAFWCNPISGHNTLYWYLQNLGQGPELLIRYENEEAVDDSQLPKDRFSAERLKGVDSTLKIQPAELGDSAVYLCASSFRGGAGELFFGEGSRLTVL.

About this clonotype: A much larger clone differs by one base, so this may be a read error. The CDR3 DNA reads as TGTGCCAGCAGCCGAGGACAGCCTAGCGGGGCCTCTCAAGAGACCCATTACTTC. Its protein is CASSRGQPSGASQETHYF. V gene TRBV5-8 combines with J gene TRBJ2-5; 9 bases fit TRBD2. Germline V CDR1 and CDR2: SGHTS, YDEGEE. The CDR3 covers 18 residues.

The V gene is TRBV20-1, the J gene TRBJ2-3; D is undetermined. The germline V gene has CDR1 DFQATT and CDR2 SNEGSKA (reference sequence). Trimming stripped 1 base from V and 2 bases from J, with 10 bases between. The CDR3 totals 14 residues. The CDR3 region has the DNA TGCAGTGCTAGAGTCAACGCGGCCACAGATACGCAGTATTTT. Translation gives CSARVNAATDTQYF.

Of note for this clonotype: The junction departs from the called germline gene at one end, perhaps through a read error. J is TRBJ2-1 and V is TRBV15; 9 bases match TRBD2. Germline CDR1 reads LNHNV; CDR2 reads YYDKDF (reference sequence). This CDR3 has 16 amino acids. The CDR3 coding sequence is TGTGCCTCCAGCAGGGGAGGTAGCGGGGGCAACAATGAGCATTTCTTC. It codes for CASSRGGSGGNNEHFF.

This clonotype was observed at least ten times. DNA of the CDR3: TGTGCCAGCAGCCAAGCGGGGGGGCCCTTAGAGACCCAGTACTTC. Translation gives CASSQAGGPLETQYF. This chain connects TRBV4-2 to TRBJ2-5, with 8 bases lining up with TRBD2. The V and J ends lost 1 base and 4 bases, in that order; junction bases with no gene match: 5. The CDR3 length is 15 residues. Per the germline V gene, CDR1 is LGHNA and CDR2 is YNFKEQ.

This clonotype was seen repeatedly, ten times or more. The chain is built from TRBV4-2 and TRBJ2-1, with D unresolved. The CDR3 extends over 13 amino acids. Germline loops: CDR1 LGHNA, CDR2 YNFKEQ. Trimming took off 2 bases at V and 5 bases at J, with 7 bases between the two ends. Here the CDR3 DNA reads TGTGCCAGCAGCCAATTGGGTAACAATGAGCAGTTCTTC. Amino acid sequence: CASSQLGNNEQFF.

This clonotype showed up many times. The chain employs TRBV7-2 and TRBJ2-7; TRBD2 is a possible D gene (5 bases). The V gene's germline CDR1 is SGHTA and CDR2 FQGNSA. Trimming took 5 bases from V and 6 from J, leaving 14 bases between them. This CDR3 has 13 residues. The CDR3 DNA reads TGTGCCAGCAGCGAACGCGGGTTCATCGAGCAGTACTTC. Its translation: CASSERGFIEQYF.

Of note for this clonotype: A far more abundant clone sits one base away, making this likely a read error. The chain is built from TRBV25-1 and TRBJ2-5; D is undetermined. The end of the DNA fits TRBJ2-1 better, so the J call may be wrong. Per the germline V gene, CDR1 is MGHDK and CDR2 is SYGVNS. This CDR3 contains 16 residues. This CDR3 reads CAISELGLGNYNEQFF. The CDR3, as DNA: TGTGCCATCAGTGAGTTAGGTTTAGGGAACTACAATGAGCAGTTCTTC.

J is TRBJ2-2 and V is TRBV27; 11 bases match TRBD2. The V and J ends lost 7 bases and 6 bases, in that order; junction bases with no gene match: 7. The germline CDR1 and CDR2 sequences are MNHEY and SMNVEV (reference sequence). The CDR3 has 15 amino acids. CDR3 nucleotide sequence: TGTGCCAGCAAACCGACTAGCGGGACTGCCGGGGAGCTGTTTTTT. Protein sequence: CASKPTSGTAGELFF.

The genes are TRBV30 and TRBJ1-2; perhaps TRBD1 as D (5 bases). The CDR3 extends over 12 amino acids. Germline lookup yields CDR1 GTSNPN and CDR2 SVGIG (reference sequence). V lost 2 bases, J lost 5 bases, and 9 bases lay in between. In nucleotides, the CDR3 is TGTGCCTGGAGTCCGACAGCATATGGCTACACCTTC. It encodes CAWSPTAYGYTF. The entire variable domain, with the rest obtained from reference TRBV30 and TRBJ1-2, is as follows: SQTIHQWPATLVQPVGSPLSLECTVEGTSNPNLYWYRQAAGRGLQLLFYSVGIGQISSEVPQNLSASRPQDRQFILSSKKLLLSDSGFYLCAWSPTAYGYTFGSGTRLTVV.

This chain joins TRBV6-1 and TRBJ2-7; 9 bases are a match to TRBD2. Germline CDR1 MNHNS, CDR2 SASEGT. V was clipped by 5 bases and J by 2 bases; unmatched bases: 10. This CDR3 contains 16 residues. The CDR3 sequence is CASSPWWREGTYEQYF. The CDR3 nucleotides read TGTGCCAGCAGTCCATGGTGGCGGGAGGGCACCTACGAGCAGTACTTC.

A word on this clonotype: A far bigger clonotype differs at one base, so this is likely a read error. The chain links TRBV6-2 or TRBV6-3 to TRBJ2-2, with D possibly TRBD1 on 5 matching bases. There are 16 residues in the CDR3. Trimming took off 0 bases at V and 9 bases at J, with 17 bases between the two ends. Germline CDR1 reads MNHEY; CDR2 reads SVGEGT. The CDR3 sequence: CASSYSIRKGAWELFF. CDR3 coding DNA: TGTGCCAGCAGTTACTCGATCCGGAAAGGGGCCTGGGAGCTGTTTTTT.

This clonotype was observed at least ten times. This sequence joins TRBV2 and TRBJ1-5, with D uncertain. The V and J ends lost 3 bases and 1 base respectively, with 7 bases between them. Germline CDR1 and CDR2: SNHLY and FYNNEI. There are 14 residues in the CDR3. The CDR3 nucleotides are TGTGCCAGCAGTGACCGGCAGAGCAATCAGCCCCAGCATTTT. It codes for CASSDRQSNQPQHF.

This clonotype was counted a single time. The CDR3 does not close with the conserved phenylalanine or tryptophan, likely indicating a read error. The DNA is left out, because the CDR3 cannot be placed on it with certainty; the CDR3 is given as TCRdb lists it. V gene TRBV7-2 combines with J gene TRBJ2-1; the tabulated D call, TRBD1, remains unverified against the DNA. Germline V lookup: CDR1 SGHTA, CDR2 FQGNSA. The CDR3 contains 17 residues when both ends are counted. The CDR3: CASRLDRGGVSYNEHFS.

DNA for the CDR3: TGTGCCAGCAGTTACGGGACGGGGGCCGCCTGGGAGCTGTTTTTT. Translated: CASSYGTGAAWELFF. The chain uses TRBV6-5 and TRBJ2-2; D tentatively reads TRBD1 or TRBD2 (6 bases each). This CDR3 region has 15 residues. Germline V gives CDR1 MNHEY, CDR2 SVGAGI. V was cut by 2 bases and J by 9 bases, with 16 bases left in between.

Ten or more counts support this clonotype. The chain couples TRBV2 to TRBJ2-3; no reliable D call. CDR1 and CDR2 (germline): SNHLY, FYNNEI. Trimming removed 5 bases at V and 3 bases at J, with 12 bases between. The CDR3 contains 14 residues. The CDR3 loop reads CASSLLGRTDTQYF. The CDR3 nucleotides read TGTGCCAGCAGTCTCCTAGGAAGGACAGATACGCAGTATTTT.

In its sample, this clonotype was seen many times. This chain joins TRBV27 and TRBJ1-1; TRBD1 is a possible D gene (5 bases). V lost 2 bases and J 11 bases, leaving 18 bases between the germline ends. The length of the CDR3 is 14 residues. Germline V gene lookup returns CDR1 MNHEY and CDR2 SMNVEV (reference sequence). The CDR3 DNA is TGTGCCAGCAGTTTAAAAGGGGAGGGGAGGTCGGCTTTCTTT. The encoded protein is CASSLKGEGRSAFF.